The 25 T cell receptor beta chains in this list originate from one sample, sequenced in a study of blood T cell repertoires in COVID-19. Profiling relied on immunoSEQ multiplex PCR, and the TCRdb table lists in-frame clones only, not all of them. The sample lists approximately 99,000 clones; less than 90% were seen once. Sequenced input: peripheral blood. All receptors derive from a man between 65 and 80 years old with active or convalescent COVID-19.

This chain joins TRBV4-1 and TRBJ2-1, with D possibly matching TRBD1 (6 bases). This CDR3 region has 17 residues. V was cut by 4 bases and J by 1 base, with 17 bases left in between. Germline assignment: CDR1 MGHRA and CDR2 YSYEKL. The CDR3 region is CASSRYGGQRSYNEQFF. The CDR3 DNA reads TGCGCCAGCAGCCGGTACGGAGGACAGAGATCCTACAATGAGCAGTTCTTC.

V usage is TRBV25-1 and J usage is TRBJ2-1; no clear D gene. CDR3 length: 13 residues. In germline, CDR1 is MGHDK, CDR2 SYGVNS. V was trimmed by 6 bases and J by 5 bases, leaving 11 bases between them. The CDR3 nucleotides read TGTGCCAGCAGAGGATGGGCAGACAATGAGCAGTTCTTC. Its translation is CASRGWADNEQFF.

The V call is TRBV9, the J call TRBJ2-7; TRBD1 matches at 9 bases. V was clipped by 4 bases and J by 2 bases; unmatched bases: 10. This CDR3 contains 16 residues. Per germline, CDR1 SGDLS and CDR2 YYNGEE. Here the CDR3 reads CASSFETGQGPYEQYF. CDR3 in DNA: TGTGCCAGCAGCTTCGAAACGGGACAGGGCCCCTACGAGCAGTACTTC.

The rearrangement links TRBV6-5 to TRBJ1-1, with D hard to call. Trimming pared 7 bases from V and 2 bases from J, leaving 14 bases between. Germline assignment: CDR1 MNHEY and CDR2 SVGAGI. The CDR3 is 14 amino acids. The CDR3, as DNA: TGTGCCAGCAACACCCCGGGAGGTAACACTGAAGCTTTCTTT. Translated, it gives CASNTPGGNTEAFF.

The chain links TRBV7-2 to TRBJ2-3; TRBD2 matches 8 bases. Trimming at V came to 1 base and at J to 2 bases, leaving 5 bases not matched to a gene. The CDR3 consists of 16 residues. Germline CDR1 SGHTA, CDR2 FQGNSA. The CDR3 sequence: CASSLESGGVTDTQYF. Here the CDR3 DNA reads TGTGCCAGCAGCTTAGAGAGCGGGGGTGTCACAGATACGCAGTATTTT.

The gene calls are TRBV2 and TRBJ2-7, with a possible D match to TRBD1 (5 bases). Looked up from germline, CDR1 is SNHLY and CDR2 is FYNNEI. V lost 7 bases, J lost 6 bases, and 13 bases lay in between. This CDR3 contains 12 residues. In DNA, the CDR3 is TGTGCCAGCACCGGAGCAGGGTTCGAGCAGTACTTC. Protein sequence: CASTGAGFEQYF.

The gene calls are TRBV5-1 and TRBJ2-7, with TRBD1 matching 9 bases. After removal of 2 bases from V and 7 bases from J, the junction contained 7 bases not matched to a gene. This CDR3 region has 14 residues. From germline, CDR1 is SGHRS and CDR2 YFSETQ. The CDR3 sequence is CASSLQGAAGEQYF. CDR3 sequence (DNA): TGCGCCAGCAGCTTACAGGGGGCAGCGGGGGAGCAGTACTTC.

V is TRBV5-1 and J is TRBJ2-1, with D possibly being TRBD1 (5 bases). The CDR3 runs 15 residues. The germline gives CDR1 SGHRS, CDR2 YFSETQ. The V and J ends lost 3 bases and 3 bases respectively, with 13 bases between them. CDR3 DNA: TGCGCCAGCAGCTACCTGGGGCAGATCTACAATGAGCAGTTCTTC. The encoded protein is CASSYLGQIYNEQFF.

This chain joins TRBV28 and TRBJ1-2; TRBD1 matches 9 bases. This CDR3 has 15 residues. The V gene end was trimmed by 5 bases and the J gene end by 5 bases; junction bases not matched to a gene: 9. Germline lookup yields CDR1 MDHEN and CDR2 SYDVKM. CDR3 DNA sequence: TGTGCCAGCAGTGCTCCGGGACAGGGTCCTTATGGCTACACCTTC. The encoded protein is CASSAPGQGPYGYTF.

This sequence joins TRBV29-1 and TRBJ2-1; 9 nucleotides line up with TRBD2. In germline, CDR1 is SQVTM, CDR2 ANQGSEA. This CDR3 has 13 amino acids. Trimming cost V 3 bases and J 15 bases; bases outside gene matches: 12. The CDR3 loop reads CSVDRGGGAGWFF. The CDR3 DNA reads as TGCAGCGTTGACCGGGGCGGGGGGGCCGGTTGGTTCTTC.

The chain is built from TRBV19 and TRBJ2-1; 8 nucleotides agree with TRBD1. J was trimmed by 5 bases and V by 3 bases; bases with no gene match: 6. Germline V gives CDR1 LNHDA, CDR2 SQIVND (reference sequence). This CDR3 contains 15 residues. The CDR3 protein is CASSIGDRIHNEQFF. The CDR3, as DNA: TGTGCCAGTAGTATTGGGGACAGGATTCACAATGAGCAGTTCTTC.

The chain uses TRBV15 and TRBJ2-7; maybe TRBD2 (6 bases). The CDR3 is 14 amino acids. Trimming left V 3 bases short and J 5 bases short, with 14 bases between. Germline CDR1 is LNHNV and CDR2 is YYDKDF (reference sequence). DNA of the CDR3: TGTGCCACCAGCAGCCTTACGGCTAGCGACGAGCAGTACTTC. Its translation is CATSSLTASDEQYF.

The V and J genes are TRBV6-5 and TRBJ2-7; 10 bases fit TRBD1. In germline, CDR1 is MNHEY, CDR2 SVGAGI. The CDR3 covers 13 residues. Trimming cost V 7 bases and J 4 bases; bases outside gene matches: 4. CDR3 residues: CASTEGQGYEQYF. In nucleotides, the CDR3 is TGTGCCAGCACCGAGGGACAGGGGTACGAGCAGTACTTC.

The genes are TRBV18 and TRBJ2-5; 15 bases agree with TRBD2. CDR1 is KGHSH and CDR2 is LQKENI in the germline V gene. The CDR3 is 17 residues long. V shed 0 bases and J 5 bases; nucleotides not matched to a gene: 4. As DNA, the CDR3 is TGTGCCAGCTCACCACCGGGACTAGCGGGGGGTCGGGAGACCCAGTACTTC. Amino acids: CASSPPGLAGGRETQYF.

The J gene is TRBJ1-1, the V gene TRBV28; 10 nucleotides line up with TRBD1. This CDR3 comprises 15 residues. The V gene end was trimmed by 6 bases and the J gene end by 5 bases; junction bases not matched to a gene: 9. Germline V gene lookup returns CDR1 MDHEN and CDR2 SYDVKM. Here the CDR3 DNA reads TGTGCCAGCAGGTCGGGGGGACAGGGGTTTACTGAAGCTTTCTTT. This translates into CASRSGGQGFTEAFF.

V and J are TRBV5-6 and TRBJ2-7, with D tentatively TRBD2 (5 bases). The germline V gene has CDR1 SGHDT and CDR2 YYEEEE. V was pared by 4 bases and J by 4 bases, with 18 bases between. CDR3 length: 15 amino acids. The CDR3 reads CASSGSGFLEYEQYF. The CDR3 bases are TGTGCCAGCAGCGGGAGTGGGTTCTTAGAATACGAGCAGTACTTC. The complete variable domain, with remaining parts taken from reference TRBV5-6 and TRBJ2-7, reads DAGVTQSPTHLIKTRGQQVTLRCSPKSGHDTVSWYQQALGQGPQFIFQYYEEEERQRGNFPDRFSGHQFPNYSSELNVNALLLGDSALYLCASSGSGFLEYEQYFGPGTRLTVT.

This chain connects TRBV19 to TRBJ1-1, with 8 bases aligning to TRBD1. The length of the CDR3 is 13 residues. Germline CDR1 and CDR2: LNHDA and SQIVND (reference sequence). Losses at the gene ends were 6 bases for V and 7 bases for J; bases not matched to a gene: 7. The CDR3 loop is CASSRGTGSEAFF. The CDR3 DNA follows: TGTGCCAGTAGCCGTGGGACAGGAAGTGAAGCTTTCTTT.

The V call is TRBV5-1, the J call TRBJ2-5, with D perhaps TRBD2 (6 bases). Germline V gene data show CDR1 as SGHRS and CDR2 as YFSETQ. The length of the CDR3 is 16 residues. The germline V and J ends were trimmed by 6 bases and 1 base, with 19 bases remaining between them. CDR3 sequence (DNA): TGCGCCAGCATCCTACAACCCGGCGGGGCCCAAGAGACCCAGTACTTC. Its protein product is CASILQPGGAQETQYF.

The chain links TRBV5-1 to TRBJ1-2; D perhaps matches TRBD1 (6 bases). The germline V gene has CDR1 SGHRS and CDR2 YFSETQ. The CDR3 is 16 amino acids. The V gene lost 3 bases and the J gene lost 4 bases, with 19 bases spanning the gap. The CDR3 reads CASSSLFTGTSYGYTF. CDR3 in DNA: TGCGCCAGCAGCTCGCTATTTACCGGGACAAGCTATGGCTACACCTTC.

The V gene is TRBV3-1 (or the pseudogene TRBV3-2), the J gene TRBJ2-7; 7 bases map to TRBD1. Germline trimming cut 1 base from V and 6 bases from J; bases unmatched to any gene: 6. The CDR3 has 14 amino acids. CDR1 is LGHDT, CDR2 YNNKEL, per germline (reference sequence). In nucleotides, the CDR3 is TGTGCCAGCAGCCAAGCGGACAGGCAGGGCGAGCAGTACTTC. This sequence encodes CASSQADRQGEQYF.

The chain links TRBV19 to TRBJ2-7, with TRBD1 identical over 8 bases. After removal of 5 bases from V and 4 bases from J, the junction contained 10 bases not matched to a gene. This CDR3 is 15 amino acids long. Germline CDR1 is LNHDA and CDR2 is SQIVND (reference sequence). In DNA form, the CDR3 reads TGTGCCAGTAGTGACCCGGGACAGGATATGTACGAGCAGTACTTC. It encodes CASSDPGQDMYEQYF.

The V call is TRBV6-2 or TRBV6-3, the J call TRBJ2-3; 7 nucleotides line up with TRBD2. In germline, CDR1 is MNHEY, CDR2 SVGEGT. Trimming took 2 bases from V and 6 from J; bases not matched to a gene: 11. The CDR3 length is 16 residues. The CDR3, as DNA: TGTGCCAGCAGTTACGTCGGACTAGGCGCGACGGATACGCAGTATTTT. It codes for CASSYVGLGATDTQYF.

V and J are TRBV5-4 and TRBJ2-7, with D maybe TRBD1 (6 bases). Germline CDR1 and CDR2: SGHNT and YYREEE (reference sequence). V lost 4 bases and J lost 2, with 10 bases in between. The CDR3 has 13 amino acids. CDR3: CASSADRTYEQYF. The CDR3 DNA reads TGTGCCAGCAGCGCTGACAGGACCTACGAGCAGTACTTC.

The chain links TRBV6-5 to TRBJ1-1; a weak D match, TRBD1 (6 bases). CDR1 MNHEY and CDR2 SVGAGI come from the germline V gene. V was clipped by 5 bases and J by 5 bases, with 15 bases between them. The CDR3 totals 14 residues. CDR3 sequence reads: CASSPDRTRTEAFF. The CDR3 nucleotides are TGTGCCAGCAGTCCTGACAGGACCCGGACTGAAGCTTTCTTT.

The chain recombines TRBV2 with TRBJ1-1; D might be TRBD1 (5 bases). Germline CDR1 is SNHLY and CDR2 is FYNNEI. CDR3 length: 13 amino acids. Trimming stripped 4 bases from V and 5 bases from J, with 11 bases between. The CDR3 loop is CASSVRERTEAFF. The CDR3 DNA reads TGTGCCAGCAGTGTCAGGGAAAGGACTGAAGCTTTCTTT.